These 23 T cell receptor beta chains share one sample of origin, sequenced in a study of cytomegalovirus exposure and HLA in healthy donors. PCR primers comprised 60 Vbeta and 13 Jbeta primers. The table came from immunoSEQ multiplex PCR; TCRdb's copy has only in-frame clones and leaves some out. The sample holds more than 90,000 clones, around 83% seen once. Sequencing was done on a sample of PBMCs. These receptors originate from a man under 40 in good health and CMV-seropositive.

To note about this clone: Its ends do not fully match the called genes, so a read error is possible. The gene calls are TRBV7-9 and TRBJ2-3, with D maybe TRBD1 (5 bases). Per the germline V gene, CDR1 is SEHNR and CDR2 is FQNEAQ (reference sequence). The CDR3 runs 15 residues. CDR3 nucleotides: TGTTCCAGCAGCTCCCCCGACAGAGGCACAGATACGCAGTATTTT. It encodes CSSSSPDRGTDTQYF.

The CDR3 spells CASRTGGQDTEAFF. The CDR3 DNA is TGTGCCAGCAGGACAGGGGGCCAAGACACTGAAGCTTTCTTT. The J gene is TRBJ1-1, the V gene TRBV28; the match to TRBD1 covers 10 bases. With V trimmed by 6 bases and J by 3 bases, 4 bases remained unmatched. This CDR3 region has 14 residues. Germline CDR1 is MDHEN and CDR2 is SYDVKM.

The chain is built from TRBV11-2 and TRBJ1-1; D remains unclear. The CDR3 is 13 residues long. The germline CDR1 and CDR2 sequences are SGHAT and FQNNGV. The ends were cut back, 0 bases at V and 7 bases at J, with 9 bases in the middle. CDR3 amino acids: CASSLEAGVEAFF. The CDR3 DNA reads TGTGCCAGCAGCTTAGAGGCGGGAGTTGAAGCTTTCTTT. Supplemented by reference TRBV11-2 and TRBJ1-1, the full variable domain reads EAGVAQSPRYKIIEKRQSVAFWCNPISGHATLYWYQQILGQGPKLLIQFQNNGVVDDSQLPKDRFSAERLKGVDSTLKIQPAKLEDSAVYLCASSLEAGVEAFFGQGTRLTVV.

This clone came up a few times. The chain uses TRBV5-1 and TRBJ1-2; D may be TRBD1 (5 bases). Germline values: CDR1 SGHRS, CDR2 YFSETQ. Trimming took 1 base from V and 9 from J, leaving 10 bases between them. This CDR3 is 12 amino acids long. CDR3 DNA sequence: TGCGCCAGCAGCTTGTATGAGGACAGCTACACCTTC. Translating gives CASSLYEDSYTF.

This clone was detected only once. The CDR3 DNA sequence: TGTGCCTGGAAGCGGTCAGGCGCACACTCTGGGGCCAACGTCCTGACTTTC. It encodes CAWKRSGAHSGANVLTF. This rearrangement joins TRBV30 to TRBJ2-6, with D possibly being TRBD2 (5 bases). CDR3 size: 17 residues. Looked up from germline, CDR1 is GTSNPN and CDR2 is SVGIG (reference sequence). V was pared by 4 bases and J by 0 bases, with 16 bases between.

By share, this clone counts as medium-sized. CDR3 DNA: TGTGCCAGCAGCTTAGGGGGCGCGTCTGGCTACACCTTC. It yields the protein CASSLGGASGYTF. The rearrangement uses TRBV7-6 and TRBJ1-2; D possibly corresponds to TRBD1 (5 bases). The CDR3 has 13 residues. Trimming shortened V by 1 base and J by 7 bases, and 10 bases separated the two germline ends. Germline V CDR1 and CDR2: SGHVS, FNYEAQ.

The rearrangement joins TRBV5-8 to TRBJ1-3, with 8 nucleotides matching TRBD1. The CDR3 totals 17 residues. Germline-derived CDR1 and CDR2 are SGHTS and YDEGEE. J was trimmed by 0 bases and V by 2 bases; bases with no gene match: 7. CDR3 in amino acids: CASSFPGQAGSGNTIYF. The DNA of the CDR3 is TGTGCCAGCAGCTTCCCGGGACAGGCTGGCTCTGGAAACACCATATATTTT.

The genes are TRBV27 and TRBJ2-1; 8 nucleotides match TRBD2. CDR3 length: 15 amino acids. V was clipped by 7 bases and J by 7 bases; unmatched bases: 12. Germline lookup yields CDR1 MNHEY and CDR2 SMNVEV (reference sequence). The CDR3 nucleotides read TGTGCCAGCATGGAATACAAGCGGGGGTGGAATGAGCAGTTCTTC. Its protein is CASMEYKRGWNEQFF.

The chain has TRBV30 and TRBJ2-3; 8 positions match TRBD2. The CDR3 is 14 residues long. The ends lost 3 bases at V and 3 bases at J; junction bases unmatched: 5. Germline CDR1 GTSNPN, CDR2 SVGIG (reference sequence). CDR3 loop: CAWRRGLATDTQYF. In DNA, the CDR3 is TGTGCCTGGAGAAGAGGACTAGCTACAGATACGCAGTATTTT.

The genes are TRBV6-1 and TRBJ2-5; TRBD1 matches at 7 bases. CDR1 is MNHNS, CDR2 SASEGT, per germline. This CDR3 is 13 amino acids long. Trimming cost V 6 bases and J 2 bases; bases outside gene matches: 3. The CDR3 spells CASRTGLQETQYF. Written as DNA, the CDR3 is TGTGCCAGCAGGACAGGGCTACAAGAGACCCAGTACTTC.

This clone was observed a handful of times. This chain connects TRBV4-2 to TRBJ2-1; the D gene is possibly TRBD2 (5 bases). Germline V lookup: CDR1 LGHNA, CDR2 YNFKEQ. V lost 3 bases, J lost 6 bases, and 15 bases lay in between. The CDR3 runs to 15 residues. CDR3 region: CASSQGEVDFNEQFF. In DNA, the CDR3 is TGTGCCAGCAGCCAGGGTGAGGTGGACTTCAATGAGCAGTTCTTC.

This rearrangement joins TRBV4-1 to TRBJ2-5; D unresolved. The CDR3 covers 15 residues. The V end lost 0 bases, the J end lost 2 bases, and 10 bases lay between the germline ends. Germline CDR1 and CDR2: MGHRA and YSYEKL. The DNA for the CDR3 is TGCGCCAGCAGCCAAGAGAGAGGCCAGCAAGAGACCCAGTACTTC. This codes for CASSQERGQQETQYF.

The chain is built from TRBV15 and TRBJ1-2; the D is unclear. The CDR3 has 15 residues. Trimming cost V 0 bases and J 2 bases, with 10 bases left between them. Germline CDR1 is LNHNV and CDR2 is YYDKDF (reference sequence). The CDR3 protein is CATSRDLGPNYGYTF. The CDR3 DNA follows: TGTGCCACCAGCAGAGATCTGGGCCCCAACTATGGCTACACCTTC.

The rearrangement links TRBV29-1 to TRBJ1-4, with a weak D call TRBD1 (5 bases). Trimming removed 4 bases at V and 1 base at J, with 16 bases between. The CDR3 is made up of 16 amino acids. The germline CDR1 and CDR2 sequences are SQVTM and ANQGSEA. CDR3 in amino acids: CSVAPRVGVTNEKLFF. The CDR3 nucleotides read TGCAGCGTTGCCCCCAGGGTCGGAGTAACTAATGAAAAACTGTTTTTT.

V gene TRBV19 combines with J gene TRBJ1-6; D is unresolved. This CDR3 comprises 14 residues. The V gene lost 6 bases and the J gene lost 9 bases, with 15 bases spanning the gap. CDR1 is LNHDA, CDR2 SQIVND, per germline (reference sequence). CDR3 coding DNA: TGTGCCAGTAGCACGTCTGCATCGGGTTCACCCCTCCACTTT. Residues: CASSTSASGSPLHF.

The chain recombines TRBV28 with TRBJ2-3; TRBD1 matches 7 bases. Per germline, CDR1 MDHEN and CDR2 SYDVKM. The CDR3 runs to 15 residues. V dropped 6 bases and J dropped 7; count of bases not matched to a gene: 13. This CDR3 is CASSRDTSRGNTQYF. CDR3 DNA sequence: TGTGCCAGCAGCCGGGACACGAGCAGGGGGAATACGCAGTATTTT.

The chain couples TRBV11-3 to TRBJ1-2; perhaps TRBD1 as D (5 bases). CDR1 is SGHNT, CDR2 YENEEA, per germline. Trimming cost V 3 bases and J 8 bases, with 13 bases left between them. The length of the CDR3 is 13 residues. The CDR3, as DNA: TGTGCCAGCAGCTTGGGACTTGAAGGAGGCTACACCTTC. This sequence encodes CASSLGLEGGYTF.

The chain is built from TRBV15 and TRBJ2-7; 9 positions agree with TRBD1. Trimming at V came to 5 bases and at J to 4 bases, leaving 6 bases not matched to a gene. The CDR3 is 14 amino acids. Looked up from germline, CDR1 is LNHNV and CDR2 is YYDKDF (reference sequence). The CDR3 DNA reads TGTGCCACCAGCCCAGACAGGGGGTGGTACGAGCAGTACTTC. Residues: CATSPDRGWYEQYF.

V usage is TRBV6-4 and J usage is TRBJ2-3; 16 positions agree with TRBD2. This CDR3 is built from 15 residues. From germline, CDR1 is MRHNA and CDR2 SNTAGT. With 8 bases clipped from V and 4 bases from J, the junction kept 3 bases outside the gene matches. The CDR3 loop reads CASGTSGGAPDTQYF. In DNA, the CDR3 is TGTGCCAGCGGGACTAGCGGGGGGGCCCCAGATACGCAGTATTTT.

Only one count was recorded for this clone. This chain connects TRBV25-1 to TRBJ1-2; D is uncertain. The CDR3 totals 15 residues. Between the trimmed V and J ends, which lost 1 base and 0 bases, there was a span of 9 bases. Looked up from germline, CDR1 is MGHDK and CDR2 is SYGVNS. CDR3 DNA: TGTGCCAGCAGTGAATCGAGCAGCGCTAACTATGGCTACACCTTC. As protein: CASSESSSANYGYTF.

The V call is TRBV5-4, the J call TRBJ2-5; perhaps TRBD1 as D (6 bases). Germline CDR1 is SGHNT and CDR2 is YYREEE (reference sequence). Trimming pared 2 bases from V and 4 bases from J, leaving 9 bases between. There are 13 residues in the CDR3. Written as DNA, the CDR3 is TGTGCCAGCAGCTTCAGGGGTGTAGAGACCCAGTACTTC. This gives the protein CASSFRGVETQYF.

The CDR3 DNA sequence: TGTGCCAGCAGTCCGATGACAGGCGGTACCGGGGAGCTGTTTTTT. Amino acids: CASSPMTGGTGELFF. The gene calls are TRBV6-6 and TRBJ2-2; TRBD1 might be the D (6 bases). CDR3 size: 15 residues. Trimming shortened V by 5 bases and J by 5 bases, and 15 bases separated the two germline ends. Germline V gene data show CDR1 as MNHNY and CDR2 as SVGAGI (reference sequence).

The V and J genes are TRBV9 and TRBJ1-2; D might be TRBD1 (6 bases). V shed 2 bases and J shed 8 bases, with 19 bases lying between them. CDR3 length equals 15 residues. From germline, CDR1 is SGDLS and CDR2 YYNGEE. CDR3 loop: CASSVTGWGHQGYTF. CDR3 bases: TGTGCCAGCAGCGTTACAGGGTGGGGGCATCAAGGCTACACCTTC.